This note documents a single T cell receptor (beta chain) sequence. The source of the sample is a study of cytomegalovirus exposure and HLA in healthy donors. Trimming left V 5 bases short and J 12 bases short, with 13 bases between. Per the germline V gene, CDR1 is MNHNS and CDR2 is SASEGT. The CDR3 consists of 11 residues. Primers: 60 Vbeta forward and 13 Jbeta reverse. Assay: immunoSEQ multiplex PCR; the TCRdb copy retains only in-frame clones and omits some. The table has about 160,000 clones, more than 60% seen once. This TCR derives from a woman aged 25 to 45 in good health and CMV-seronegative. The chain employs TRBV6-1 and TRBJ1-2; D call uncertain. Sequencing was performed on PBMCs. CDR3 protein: CASSSLVEDTF. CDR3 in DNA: TGTGCCAGCAGTAGCCTCGTTGAGGACACCTTC.